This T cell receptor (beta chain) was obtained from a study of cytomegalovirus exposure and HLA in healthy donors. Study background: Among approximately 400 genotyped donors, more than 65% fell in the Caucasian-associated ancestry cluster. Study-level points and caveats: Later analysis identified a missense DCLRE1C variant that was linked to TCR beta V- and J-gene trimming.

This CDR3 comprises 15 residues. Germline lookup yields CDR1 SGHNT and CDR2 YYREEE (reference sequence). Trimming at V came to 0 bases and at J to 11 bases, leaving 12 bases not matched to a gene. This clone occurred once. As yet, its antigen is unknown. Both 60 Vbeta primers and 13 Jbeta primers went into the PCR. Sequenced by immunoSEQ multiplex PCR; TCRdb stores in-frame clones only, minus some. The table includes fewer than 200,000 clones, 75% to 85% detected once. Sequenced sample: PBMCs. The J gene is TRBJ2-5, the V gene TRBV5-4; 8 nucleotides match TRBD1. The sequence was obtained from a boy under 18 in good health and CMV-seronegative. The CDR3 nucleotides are TGTGCCAGCAGCTTGGGGCAGGGGGCCCAGATTGAGCAGTACTTC. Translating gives CASSLGQGAQIEQYF.